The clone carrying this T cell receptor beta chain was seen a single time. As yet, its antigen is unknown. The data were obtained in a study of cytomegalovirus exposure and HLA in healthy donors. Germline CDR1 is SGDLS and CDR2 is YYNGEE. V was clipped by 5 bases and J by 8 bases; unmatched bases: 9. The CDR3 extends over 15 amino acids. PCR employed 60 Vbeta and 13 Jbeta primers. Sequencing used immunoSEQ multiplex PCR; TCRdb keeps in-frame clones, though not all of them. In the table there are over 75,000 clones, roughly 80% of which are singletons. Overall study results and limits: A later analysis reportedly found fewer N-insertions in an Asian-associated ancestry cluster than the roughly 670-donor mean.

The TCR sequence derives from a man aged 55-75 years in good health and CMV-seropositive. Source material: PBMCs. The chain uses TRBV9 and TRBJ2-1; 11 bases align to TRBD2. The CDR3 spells CASSPYSGGAYEQFF. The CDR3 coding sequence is TGTGCCAGCAGTCCTTATAGCGGGGGGGCCTATGAGCAGTTCTTC.